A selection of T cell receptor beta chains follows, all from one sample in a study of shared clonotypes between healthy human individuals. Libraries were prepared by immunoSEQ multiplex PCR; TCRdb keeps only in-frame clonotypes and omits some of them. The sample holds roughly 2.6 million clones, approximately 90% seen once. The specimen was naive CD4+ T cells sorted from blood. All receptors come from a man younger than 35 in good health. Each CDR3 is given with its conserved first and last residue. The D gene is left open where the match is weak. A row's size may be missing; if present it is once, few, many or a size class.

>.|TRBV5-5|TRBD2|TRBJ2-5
CASSLVGLASQETQYF
TGTGCCAGCAGCTTGGTGGGACTAGCCTCCCAAGAGACCCAGTACTTC
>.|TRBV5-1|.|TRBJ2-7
CASRPGGTHYEQYF
TGCGCCAGCAGGCCCGGCGGGACGCACTACGAGCAGTACTTC
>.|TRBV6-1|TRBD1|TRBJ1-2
CASSEEGTGVIGYTF
TGTGCCAGCAGTGAAGAGGGGACAGGGGTCATCGGCTACACCTTC
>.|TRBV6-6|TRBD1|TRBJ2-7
CASSADRRISYEQYF
TGTGCCAGCAGCGCGGACAGGAGGATCTCCTACGAGCAGTACTTC
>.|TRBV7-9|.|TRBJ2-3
CASSFSRHEDTQYF
TGTGCCAGCAGCTTTTCCCGACATGAAGATACGCAGTATTTT
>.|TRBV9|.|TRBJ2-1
CASTHRDGEGDNEQFF
TGTGCCAGCACCCACCGGGATGGGGAGGGGGACAATGAGCAGTTCTTC
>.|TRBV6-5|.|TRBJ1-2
CASSYSRRGDGYTF
TGTGCCAGCAGTTACTCGCGCAGGGGCGATGGCTACACCTTC
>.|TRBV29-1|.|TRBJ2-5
CSVLGSQETQYF
TGCAGCGTTTTGGGCAGCCAAGAGACCCAGTACTTC
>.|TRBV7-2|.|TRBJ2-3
CASSLDGSGATQYF
TGTGCCAGCAGCTTAGACGGGAGTGGCGCTACGCAGTATTTT
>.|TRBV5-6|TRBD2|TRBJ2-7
CASSRQTGAGVASEQYF
TGTGCCAGCAGCCGCCAAACGGGAGCGGGAGTAGCCTCCGAGCAGTACTTC
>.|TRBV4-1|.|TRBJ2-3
CASSQAGFTDTQYF
TGCGCCAGCAGCCAAGCGGGGTTCACAGATACGCAGTATTTT
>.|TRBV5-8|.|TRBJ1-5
CASSLYWQVNQPQHF
TGTGCCAGCAGCTTGTATTGGCAGGTAAATCAGCCCCAGCATTTT
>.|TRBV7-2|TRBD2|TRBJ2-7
CASSFEAGVYEQYF
TGTGCCAGCAGCTTTGAAGCGGGAGTCTACGAGCAGTACTTC
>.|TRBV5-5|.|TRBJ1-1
CASIPLIDTEAFF
TGTGCCAGCATCCCCCTGATTGACACTGAAGCTTTCTTT
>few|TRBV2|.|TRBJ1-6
CASRALDNSPLHF
TGTGCCAGCCGGGCCCTGGATAATTCACCCCTCCACTTT
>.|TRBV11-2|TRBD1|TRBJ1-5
CASSPGQGQPQHF
TGTGCCAGCAGCCCGGGACAGGGCCAGCCCCAGCATTTT
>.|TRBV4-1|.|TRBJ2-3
CASSDDSTDTQYF
TGCGCCAGCAGCGACGACAGCACAGATACGCAGTATTTT
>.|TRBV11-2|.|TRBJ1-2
CASSLEGSDTAYGYTF
TGTGCCAGCAGCTTAGAGGGTAGCGACACGGCTTATGGCTACACCTTC
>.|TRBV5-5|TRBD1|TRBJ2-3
CASSFGTASTDTQYF
TGTGCCAGCAGCTTCGGGACAGCTAGCACAGATACGCAGTATTTT
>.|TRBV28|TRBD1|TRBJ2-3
CASSPGQGSTDTQYF
TGTGCCAGCAGCCCAGGACAGGGTAGCACAGATACGCAGTATTTT
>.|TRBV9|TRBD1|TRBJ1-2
CASSSIGTGHPYGYTF
TGTGCCAGCAGCTCAATCGGGACAGGGCACCCCTATGGCTACACCTTC
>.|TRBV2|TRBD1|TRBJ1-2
CASRWTGQLAFF
TGTGCCAGCAGGTGGACAGGGCAGCTCGCCTTCTTC
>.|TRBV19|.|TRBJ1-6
CASSIVGVANSPLHF
TGTGCCAGTAGTATAGTGGGGGTAGCTAATTCACCCCTCCACTTT
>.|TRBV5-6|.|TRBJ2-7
CASSLWGFRSEQYF
TGTGCCAGCAGCTTGTGGGGGTTCCGTAGTGAACAGTACTTC
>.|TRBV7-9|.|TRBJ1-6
CASSSLYNSPLHF
TGTGCCAGCAGCTCCTTATATAATTCACCCCTCCACTTT
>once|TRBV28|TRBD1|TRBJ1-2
CASSLRDRGLYTF
TGTGCCAGCAGTTTACGGGACAGGGGGCTCTACACCTTC
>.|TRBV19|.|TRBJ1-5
CAISTGTRNQPQHF
TGTGCCATATCAACAGGGACCCGCAATCAGCCCCAGCATTTT
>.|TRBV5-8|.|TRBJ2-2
CASSLTGRNTGELFF
TGTGCCAGCAGCTTGACAGGGAGGAACACCGGGGAGCTGTTTTTT
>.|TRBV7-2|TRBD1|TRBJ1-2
CASSPGGRGQGARPGGYTF
TGTGCCAGCAGCCCAGGAGGGAGAGGGCAGGGGGCGCGTCCGGGAGGCTACACCTTC
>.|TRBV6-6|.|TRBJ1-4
CASSSLRGEGEKLFF
TGTGCCAGCAGTTCGCTCAGGGGAGAGGGTGAAAAACTGTTTTTT
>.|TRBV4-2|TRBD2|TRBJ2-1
CASSRPGLAGDNEQFF
TGTGCCAGCAGCCGGCCGGGACTAGCGGGGGACAATGAGCAGTTCTTC
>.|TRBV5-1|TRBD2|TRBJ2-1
CASRLAGQELNEQFF
TGCGCCAGCAGGTTAGCGGGTCAAGAATTGAATGAGCAGTTCTTC
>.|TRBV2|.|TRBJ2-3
CASRSSTDTQYF
TGTGCCAGCAGGTCTAGCACAGATACGCAGTATTTT
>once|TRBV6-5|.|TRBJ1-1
CASSRTRAEAFF
TGTGCCAGCAGCCGCACGCGGGCTGAAGCTTTCTTT
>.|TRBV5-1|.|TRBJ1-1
CASSKQDMNTEAFF
TGCGCCAGCAGCAAGCAGGACATGAACACTGAAGCTTTCTTT
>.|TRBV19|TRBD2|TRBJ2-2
CATSPWTSGSGELFF
TGTGCCACCAGCCCTTGGACTAGCGGGAGCGGGGAGCTGTTTTTT
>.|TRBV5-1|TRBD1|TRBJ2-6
CASSSGQALSGANVLTF
TGCGCCAGCAGCTCGGGACAGGCTCTCTCTGGGGCCAACGTCCTGACTTTC
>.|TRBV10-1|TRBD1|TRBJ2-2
CASSGAGGTGELFF
TGCGCCAGCAGTGGGGCAGGGGGCACCGGGGAGCTGTTTTTT
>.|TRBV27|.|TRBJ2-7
CASRPPAGRGGTYEQYF
TGTGCCAGCAGACCCCCGGCGGGCAGGGGGGGTACCTACGAGCAGTACTTC
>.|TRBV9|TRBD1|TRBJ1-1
CASSASTGGTEAFF
TGTGCCAGCAGTGCTTCGACAGGGGGCACTGAAGCTTTCTTT
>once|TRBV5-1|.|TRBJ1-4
CASSFTPEPNEKLFF
TGCGCCAGCAGCTTTACCCCAGAACCTAATGAAAAACTGTTTTTT
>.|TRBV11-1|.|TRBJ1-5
CASSSPPTGRNQPQHF
TGTGCCAGCAGCTCGCCACCGACAGGAAGAAATCAGCCCCAGCATTTT
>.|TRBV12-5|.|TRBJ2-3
CASGLLGVRDTQYF
TGTGCTAGTGGTTTGCTGGGGGTCCGCGATACGCAGTATTTT
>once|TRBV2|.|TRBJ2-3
CASRVRRASTDTQYF
TGTGCCAGCAGAGTGAGACGAGCTAGCACAGATACGCAGTATTTT
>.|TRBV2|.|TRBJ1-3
CASSVSTGSGNTIYF
TGTGCCAGCAGCGTATCGACAGGCTCTGGAAACACCATATATTTT
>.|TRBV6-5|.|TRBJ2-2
CASSKPGVTGELFF
TGTGCCAGCAGTAAACCGGGAGTCACCGGGGAGCTGTTTTTT
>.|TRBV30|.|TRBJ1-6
CAWSAGEGNSPLHF
TGTGCCTGGAGCGCGGGCGAGGGAAATTCACCCCTCCACTTT
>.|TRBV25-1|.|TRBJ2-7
CASSETPYEQYF
TGTGCCAGCAGTGAGACACCCTACGAGCAGTACTTC
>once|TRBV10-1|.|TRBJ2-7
CASSESRDYEQYF
TGCGCCAGCAGTGAGTCGAGGGACTACGAGCAGTACTTC
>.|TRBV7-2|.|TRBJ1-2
CASSLGPKVSYGYTF
TGTGCCAGCAGCTTAGGACCGAAAGTATCCTATGGCTACACCTTC
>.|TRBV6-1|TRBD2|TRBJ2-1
CASRPGGHNEQFF
TGTGCCAGCAGACCGGGGGGGCACAATGAGCAGTTCTTC
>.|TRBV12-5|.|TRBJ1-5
CASGLETNQPQHF
TGTGCTAGTGGTTTGGAAACAAATCAGCCCCAGCATTTT
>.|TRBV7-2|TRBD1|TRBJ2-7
CASSFRQGVNEQYF
TGTGCCAGCAGCTTCCGACAGGGGGTCAACGAGCAGTACTTC
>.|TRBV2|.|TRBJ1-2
CASRGSVNYGYTF
TGTGCCAGCAGGGGGTCAGTTAACTATGGCTACACCTTC
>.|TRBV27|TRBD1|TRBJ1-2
CASSLSGQGVRIEGYTF
TGTGCCAGCAGTTTATCGGGACAGGGTGTTAGAATAGAGGGCTACACCTTC
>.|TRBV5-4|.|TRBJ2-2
CASSRALAEDTGELFF
TGTGCCAGCAGCCGCGCTTTAGCGGAGGACACCGGGGAGCTGTTTTTT
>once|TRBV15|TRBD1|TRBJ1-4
CATSRGTATNEKLFF
TGTGCCACCAGCAGGGGGACAGCAACTAATGAAAAACTGTTTTTT
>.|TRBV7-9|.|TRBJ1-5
CASSSRGSNQPQHF
TGTGCCAGCAGCTCGAGGGGCTCCAATCAGCCCCAGCATTTT
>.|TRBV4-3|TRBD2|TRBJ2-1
CASSQGGTSGGYNEQFF
TGCGCCAGCAGCCAAGGCGGGACTAGCGGAGGATACAATGAGCAGTTCTTC